This T cell receptor (beta chain) was captured in a study of blood T cell repertoires in COVID-19. Study at large: Some COVID-19 samples were acute and others convalescent; all came from the United States, Italy and Spain. PBMCs, B-cell-depleted T cells, or T cells provided the cDNA or gDNA that made up the material.

Germline values: CDR1 SGHRS, CDR2 YFSETQ. This CDR3 has 15 amino acids. V gave up 7 bases and J gave up 7 bases, with 20 bases separating them. Under the authors' procedure: Quantification of nucleated cells was approximated via reference gene primer amplification. The repertoire was sequenced with immunoSEQ multiplex PCR; TCRdb's copy has only in-frame clones and lacks some. Clone size and the V and J calls come from that table; the DNA yielded D and trimming. Of 97,000 or so clones in the sample, around nine tenths are singletons; the top ten hold 1.7%. Sequencing input: peripheral blood. The gene calls are TRBV5-1 and TRBJ1-4, with D maybe TRBD1 (6 bases). The sequence came from a man aged 60 to 75 with acute or convalescent COVID-19. In nucleotides, the CDR3 is TGCGCCAGCTCCGGAGGGGGGGCTAGTAGTGAAAAACTGTTTTTT. Its protein is CASSGGGASSEKLFF. Full variable domain (missing parts from reference TRBV5-1 and TRBJ1-4): KAGVTQTPRYLIKTRGQQVTLSCSPISGHRSVSWYQQTPGQGLQFLFEYFSETQRNKGNFPGRFSGRQFSNSRSEMNVSTLELGDSALYLCASSGGGASSEKLFFGSGTQLSVL.